This T cell receptor (beta chain) derives from a study of blood T cell repertoires in COVID-19. About the study: Sources were T cells, B-cell-depleted T cells, or PBMCs; the material itself was cDNA or gDNA.

This CDR3 region has 15 residues. V was trimmed by 1 base and J by 3 bases, leaving 12 bases between them. CDR1 and CDR2 from the germline V gene are MGHRA and YSYEKL. The table came from immunoSEQ multiplex PCR; TCRdb's copy has only in-frame clones and leaves some out. The data hold about 50,000 clones, with about 80% observed a single time. This sequence originates from a man aged 55 to 69 with acute or convalescent COVID-19. Sequencing was carried out using peripheral blood. This chain joins TRBV4-1 and TRBJ1-2; D is possibly TRBD1 (6 bases). The CDR3, as DNA: TGCGCCAGCAGCCAAGTTCTAGCAGGGGACTATGGCTACACCTTC. Encoded protein: CASSQVLAGDYGYTF.